The T cell receptor (beta chain) under discussion was sequenced for a study of cytomegalovirus exposure and HLA in healthy donors (dated by TCRdb to the late 2010s). In the study overall: An earlier analysis of some 600 of the donors reported 250 to 300 Gb of sequence data and around 100 million unique TCR beta sequences obtained from about 200 million T cells. About 300 gigabases of sequencing data and 70 million to 100 million unique TCR sequences were included in an early release covering several hundred HLA-typed donors. Rather than drawing on any new phenotypic data, the later analysis identified candidate immune exposures from TCR beta sequences and the way those sequences occurred across donors. The genetic ancestry cluster associated with self-reported Caucasian donors included over 80% of the 398 genotyped donors. To decide whether each TCR beta V gene segment behaved as functional or pseudogenic, an earlier analysis of some 600 of the donors relied on high-throughput TCR beta sequencing. Across some 400 genotyped donors of the cohort, an average of about 240,000 unique TCR beta nucleotide sequences per donor were sequenced, and roughly 18% of those sequences were non-productive. High-throughput TCR immunosequencing, statistical association of individual TCRs with disease status, and machine learning were combined to predict cytomegalovirus infection status. The study aimed to test whether cataloging public T cell receptors could reveal signatures of past pathogen exposure. All discovery cohort repertoires had been generated using a single sequencing platform. A later analysis re-analyzed previously published TCR beta repertoires from approximately 700 donors and added high-resolution HLA genotyping to study TCR occurrence patterns. The number of typed donors differed by locus: about 620-640 for A, B, C, DRB1 and DQB1; approximately 530 for DQA1; fewer than 610 for DPA1; and some 450 for DPB1. A later genetic analysis used genome-wide SNP genotypes for about 60% of the roughly 670 donors, treating that subset as a discovery cohort. Besides the first cohort of approximately 670 subjects, a separate validation cohort made up of 120 or so different subjects was used. The study used immunosequencing to profile the T cell repertoires of 670 or so subjects and linked those repertoires to cytomegalovirus serostatus. Donor age, sex, ethnicity and CMV serostatus were compiled alongside the repertoire data. HLA typing included class I and class II loci at four-digit resolution. Roughly 5 DR-DQ haplotypes were treated as single units for association and clustering because of strong linkage in the cohort. What the study reported, not specific to this receptor: It was suggested by the authors that the approach could potentially be generalized to other disease states and immunological phenotypes. According to a later analysis, most CMV-associated TCR beta chains appeared to be HLA-restricted, and the HLA associations seemed to be driven largely by CMV exposure. An association between a missense DCLRE1C variant and V-gene and J-gene trimming of TCR beta chains was found in a later genetic analysis and replicated in an independent cohort. Compared with the approximately 710-donor mean, donors in an Asian-associated ancestry cluster had fewer N-insertions in productive TCRs, according to a later genetic analysis. A total of fewer than 200 TCR beta chains were listed by the study as associated with cytomegalovirus. While some public TCRs were present in many individuals, most TCR sequences turned up only very rarely across donors. A few of the identified cytomegalovirus-associated TCR beta chains were confirmed in vitro to be specific for cytomegalovirus antigens. Broadly in line with IMGT annotations, most TCR beta V segments showed up in productive rearrangements about 87% or about 30% of the time in an earlier analysis of approximately 640 of the donors. The 87-base-pair reads could not distinguish some IMGT-functional V segments, including TRBV6-2 and TRBV6-3, so those segments were excluded. Linkage disequilibrium might explain the correlated functional status among segregating V segments, but an unknown experimental factor could not be ruled out. In a later analysis, HLA-associated TCR beta chains were found to be more clonally expanded and to have lower generation probabilities than equally common non-associated chains. Presence/absence analyses assumed roughly uniform sequencing depth across donors, an assumption that may not hold. The only immune exposure information available for the cohort was CMV serostatus. A further reported finding was that TCR beta sequences accurately predicted the HLA-A and HLA-B alleles for most subjects in the first cohort. Because counts were too low, roughly 18 rarely observed V segments, including chromosome 9 orphons, were left out of the earlier analysis of 500 to 750 of the donors. The cohort was sequenced for TCR beta chains only, and without alpha or paired-chain data the features that could be detected were limited. A cluster of highly shared sequence variants was judged likely to represent a technical artifact of the sequencing pipeline. In both the original and validation cohorts, the classifier was reported to diagnose cytomegalovirus status with high specificity and sensitivity. Specific HLA alleles were associated with 16,951 TCR beta sequences at a false discovery rate of 0.05 in a later analysis. Because HLA typing was unavailable for some donors at each locus, only the typed subset was used in association tests. When HLA alleles, especially DR and DQ, strongly co-occurred, TCR associations were difficult to assign to individual alleles. In a later analysis, the rate of TCR association differed among HLA loci, with DRB1 alleles having the most associated TCRs and HLA-C alleles having the fewest. A later analysis reported that several top co-occurrence clusters appeared linked to parvovirus B19, influenza, CMV and Epstein-Barr virus.

Cut back by 4 bases and 3 bases, the V and J ends lie 12 bases apart. The CDR3 sequence holds 14 residues, the cysteine and phenylalanine included. The sequence is cut down to CDR3 DNA, 42 bases in frame from base 1. Sequences SGHTA (CDR1) and FQGNSA (CDR2) are obtained from the germline V gene. As for this clone: No antigen is known for it. No base quality information exists; no much larger clone differs at one position.

Library preparation was by the immunoSEQ multiplex PCR assay. A mixture of 60 forward primers for TCR Vbeta segments and 13 reverse primers for TCR Jbeta segments was used in the multiplex PCR. Amplification of the CDR3 region of rearranged TCR beta genes was performed with a multiplex PCR assay on genomic DNA. Amplified TCR beta libraries were sequenced as 87-base-pair reads on the Illumina HiSeq System. On the study's bioinformatics: A later analysis counted some 74 million unique TCR beta chains across the approximately 700 repertoires, and some 11 million of these chains were shared by at least two donors. Raw reads were error-corrected and collapsed into unique sequences by a nearest-neighbor algorithm in which closely related sequences were merged to remove PCR and sequencing errors. V, D and J gene segments were assigned by aligning CDR3 sequences to IMGT reference sequences. Each retained sequence needed at least a six-nucleotide match to both a V gene segment and a J gene segment. Rearrangements were called productive when the CDR3 lacked stop codons and stayed in frame with V and J; all others were non-productive. CDR3 was defined by IMGT convention, running from the second conserved V-encoded cysteine to the conserved J-encoded phenylalanine. In an earlier analysis of more than 550 of the donors, sequences lacking an unambiguous match to a single V gene segment were excluded. In an earlier analysis of almost 600 of the donors, a V segment was called functional when productive rearrangements were above 56.7%, and segregating when the standard deviation between donors exceeded 5%. A statistical classification framework was built for diagnosing cytomegalovirus status from the catalog of TCR beta chain sequences. In a later analysis, TCR nucleotide sequences were compared against IMGT/GENE-DB human TR gene sequences so that V and J genes could be assigned. A later analysis assigned CDR3 sequences and most-parsimonious VDJ recombination scenarios with the TCRdist pipeline. In a later analysis, each TCR beta chain was defined by its CDR3 amino acid sequence together with its V-gene family, and reads without a unique V-gene family were excluded. As a way to deal with suspected cross-contamination and a sequencing artifact, a later analysis dropped approximately 590 nucleotide sequences that were highly shared and had low generation probability. For each public chain, a later analysis derived a clonal expansion index from normalized ranks of inferred template counts within each repertoire. Generation probabilities in a later analysis came from a VDJ recombination model fitted to out-of-frame rearrangements, and those results were checked against IGoR. Hypergeometric tests were used in a later analysis to score TCR-TCR, TCR-HLA and TCR-CMV co-occurrence, with a repertoire-size bias correction applied to the TCR pairs. False discovery rates were estimated in a later analysis by permuting HLA or CMV assignments 20 times. In a later analysis, co-occurring TCRs were grouped using DBSCAN, and TCRdist sequence similarity was added for clustering within HLA-allele-positive subsets. Co-occurrence clustering excluded repertoires with fewer than 30,000 or more than 120,000 public chains, plus five with anomalous nucleotide sharing. Held by TCRdb, this immuneACCESS table contains in-frame sequences only and omits some clones. Under half of the omission traces to an unresolved V gene where checked; the cause of the rest is unknown. The V and J calls and clone size were taken over from that table, and D and trimming were inferred from the DNA. For this sample the table gives approximately 110,000 clones, of which around 79% were detected only once. The top ten clonotypes cover 3% to 3.5% of the sample.

The cohort comprised some 700 healthy bone marrow donors. All cohort members were sampled while nominally healthy, although unrecorded immune exposures were likely present. The donor was CMV seronegative and belonged to the group of under 400 seronegative cohort members. A peripheral blood sample was provided by each donor, and peripheral blood mononuclear cells were used for TCR beta sequencing. Genomic DNA was extracted from the blood cell samples with the Qiagen DNeasy Blood Extraction Kit. Recombination linked TRBV7-2 to TRBJ1-1; perhaps TRBD1 is the D gene, with 5 bases matching. Specimen: PBMCs. This TCR derives from a woman in her forties in good health and CMV-seronegative. The encoded CDR3 is CASSSDRWDTEAFF. The sequence in DNA is TGTGCCAGCAGCTCCGACAGATGGGACACTGAAGCTTTCTTT.